This T cell receptor beta chain comes out of a study of OX40 agonist ivuxolimab in advanced cancers. Autoimmune disease history or systemic immunosuppression excluded patients. Sequenced by immunoSEQ multiplex PCR; TCRdb stores in-frame clones only, minus some. The data show tens of thousands of clones, 88% seen once. Study results and limitations: Fewer expanded clones were found on average in CD4+ than in CD8+ T cells.

Germline V gene sequence: CDR1 SGHKS, CDR2 YYEKEE (reference sequence). With 4 bases clipped from V and 8 bases from J, the junction kept 4 bases outside the gene matches. This CDR3 is 12 amino acids long. For this clone: What it binds is not known.

The V gene is TRBV5-5, the J gene TRBJ2-3; 7 bases match TRBD1. This specimen was CD4+ or CD8+ T cells sorted from blood, taken in a trial of the OX40 agonist ivuxolimab. The TCR comes from an adult with an advanced solid tumor such as melanoma, head and neck, liver or kidney cancer. The CDR3 loop is CASSTPGGTQYF. Here the CDR3 DNA reads TGTGCCAGCAGCACTCCAGGGGGTACGCAGTATTTT.